Listed below are T cell receptor beta chains from one sample, sequenced in a study of long-term antiretroviral therapy in people with HIV. Profiling relied on immunoSEQ multiplex PCR, and the TCRdb table lists in-frame clones only, not all of them. The sample shows some 31,000 clones, about 94% of them seen only once. This material consisted of unsorted PBMCs, taken about 7.2 years after starting antiretroviral therapy. The receptors come from a middle-aged man with HIV. CDR3s include the opening cysteine and the closing phenylalanine or tryptophan. The D gene is left open where the match is weak.

d_call,j_call,v_call,cdr3_aa
NA,TRBJ2-7,TRBV5-6,CASSLGYEQYF
NA,TRBJ1-1,TRBV30,CAWRRAGTFGNTEAFF
NA,TRBJ2-3,TRBV4-1,CASSQVEGESDTQYF
NA,TRBJ1-3,TRBV28,CASSLGQTKLSGNTIYF
TRBD1,TRBJ1-5,TRBV10-1,CASGQGNQPQHF
NA,TRBJ1-4,TRBV5-1,CASSFGGGATNEKLFF
NA,TRBJ2-1,TRBV9,CASSPRASYNEQFF
NA,TRBJ1-6,TRBV28,CASSPTGRGTSSPLHF
NA,TRBJ2-2,TRBV19,CASSIRAANTGELFF
NA,TRBJ1-5,TRBV19,CASSIGAGTSKRPQHF
TRBD1,TRBJ1-3,TRBV5-1,CASATGDSSGNTIYF
TRBD2,TRBJ2-4,TRBV7-2,CASSLGSSGGLNIQYF
NA,TRBJ1-2,TRBV30,CAWSDGGDYGYTF
NA,TRBJ2-7,TRBV2,CASSLAAPAEQYF
NA,TRBJ1-6,TRBV7-3,CASSATVGLEGYNSPLHF
NA,TRBJ1-4,TRBV6-1,CATRDTNEKLFF
NA,TRBJ2-3,TRBV18,CASSTDTDTQYF
NA,TRBJ1-5,TRBV5-1,CASSYSSGAGQPQHF
TRBD1,TRBJ2-1,TRBV4-3,CASSQGQENYNEQFF
NA,TRBJ1-2,TRBV29-1,CSVVEGANYGYTF
NA,TRBJ2-1,TRBV2,CASTQGGGLGEQFF
TRBD1,TRBJ2-7,TRBV5-1,CASRPGTGTYEQYF
NA,TRBJ2-2,TRBV4-2,CASSQDRWGGGELFF
TRBD1,TRBJ2-2,TRBV5-6,CASSLEGQGYTGELFF
TRBD2,TRBJ2-3,TRBV7-2,CASSSLAGGGTDTQYF
TRBD2,TRBJ2-3,TRBV10-3,CAMAGGPADTQYF
TRBD1,TRBJ2-7,TRBV11-2,CASSPREQGLHEQYF
NA,TRBJ1-5,TRBV4-3,CASSQDRTKGGNQPQHF